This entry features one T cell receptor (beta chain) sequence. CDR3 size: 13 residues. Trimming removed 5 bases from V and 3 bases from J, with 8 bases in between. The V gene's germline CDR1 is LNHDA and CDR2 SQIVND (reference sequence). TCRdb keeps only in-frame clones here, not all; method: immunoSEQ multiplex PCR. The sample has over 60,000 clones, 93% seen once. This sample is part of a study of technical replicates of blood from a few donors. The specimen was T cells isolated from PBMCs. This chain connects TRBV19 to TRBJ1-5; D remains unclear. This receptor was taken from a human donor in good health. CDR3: CASSLRLNQPQHF. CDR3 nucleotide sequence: TGTGCCAGTAGTTTGAGACTCAATCAGCCCCAGCATTTT.